A selection of T cell receptor beta chains follows, all from one sample in a study of radiation and T cells in renal cell carcinoma. The data were produced by immunoSEQ multiplex PCR, yet TCRdb's version contains in-frame clones alone and is incomplete. The table records 85,000 to 100,000 clones, 75% to 90% of them present only once. Specimen: blood, collected from a patient whose treatment included radiotherapy and nephrectomy. These receptors all come from a man between 50 and 59 years old with renal cell carcinoma. CDR3s include the opening cysteine and the closing phenylalanine or tryptophan. D genes are given only for firm matches. Some rows mark clone size as missing; the rest say once, few, many or name a class of expanded clone.

J,size,V,D,CDR3,DNA
TRBJ2-3,few,TRBV9,NA,CASSPGRGADTQYF,TGTGCCAGCAGCCCGGGCCGAGGCGCAGATACGCAGTATTTT
TRBJ2-1,NA,TRBV7-3,NA,CASSQGTPYNEQFF,TGTGCCAGCAGCCAGGGGACGCCCTACAATGAGCAGTTCTTC
TRBJ2-7,NA,TRBV7-9,TRBD2,CASSSSGAYEQYF,TGTGCCAGCAGCTCTAGCGGGGCCTACGAGCAGTACTTC
TRBJ2-7,NA,TRBV18,NA,CASSPDVYEQYF,TGTGCCAGCTCACCTGACGTCTACGAGCAGTACTTC
TRBJ2-5,NA,TRBV7-8,NA,CASRSDQETQYF,TGTGCCAGCCGGTCTGACCAAGAGACCCAGTACTTC
TRBJ2-2,NA,TRBV27,TRBD2,CASTGFWTSGMSANTGELFF,TGTGCGAGCACTGGCTTTTGGACTAGCGGGATGTCCGCGAACACCGGGGAGCTGTTTTTT
TRBJ2-1,few,TRBV9,TRBD1,CASSQGQGNNEQFF,TGTGCCAGCAGCCAAGGACAGGGTAACAATGAGCAGTTCTTC
TRBJ1-5,NA,TRBV4-1,NA,CASTPGSAQGTSRNQPQHF,TGCGCCAGCACCCCGGGATCGGCACAGGGAACCTCTAGAAATCAGCCCCAGCATTTT
TRBJ1-2,NA,TRBV7-9,TRBD1,CASVFQGAQNGYTF,TGTGCCAGCGTTTTCCAGGGGGCGCAGAATGGCTACACCTTC
TRBJ1-1,NA,TRBV28,NA,CASSLGQNTEAFF,TGTGCCAGCAGTTTGGGGCAGAACACTGAAGCTTTCTTT
TRBJ2-7,NA,TRBV30,NA,CAWSVKAESSYEQYF,TGTGCCTGGAGTGTAAAAGCGGAGAGCTCCTACGAGCAGTACTTC
TRBJ1-2,NA,TRBV20-1,NA,CSARWGYGYTF,TGCAGTGCTAGGTGGGGCTATGGCTACACCTTC
TRBJ2-1,once,TRBV7-8,TRBD2,CASSLGISAGGGTVF,TGTGCCAGCAGCTTAGGTATCTCGGCGGGAGGGGGGACGGTCTTC
TRBJ1-1,NA,TRBV9,NA,CASSVDGSPNTEAFF,TGTGCCAGCAGCGTAGATGGGAGCCCGAACACTGAAGCTTTCTTT
TRBJ1-4,NA,TRBV25-1,NA,CASSEQGINEKLFF,TGTGCCAGCAGTGAACAGGGCATTAATGAAAAACTGTTTTTT
TRBJ2-7,once,TRBV6-5,TRBD1,CASTRQGWKYEQYF,TGTGCCAGCACCCGACAGGGCTGGAAATACGAGCAGTACTTC
TRBJ2-5,NA,TRBV19,NA,CASSTLSGRDQETQYF,TGTGCCAGTAGTACGTTGTCGGGGCGGGACCAAGAGACCCAGTACTTC
TRBJ2-3,NA,TRBV4-1,NA,CASSQGDSTDTQYF,TGCGCCAGCAGCCAAGGGGATAGCACAGATACGCAGTATTTT
TRBJ2-5,NA,TRBV29-1,NA,CSVEVGETQYF,TGCAGCGTTGAAGTTGGAGAGACCCAGTACTTC
TRBJ2-7,NA,TRBV10-3,TRBD1,CAISADRDEQYF,TGTGCCATCAGTGCCGACAGGGACGAGCAGTACTTC
TRBJ2-1,few,TRBV29-1,TRBD2,CSLGTSGGAGNEQFF,TGCAGCCTCGGGACTAGCGGGGGGGCCGGGAATGAGCAGTTCTTC
TRBJ1-3,once,TRBV9,NA,CASSVSERSSGNTIYF,TGTGCCAGCAGCGTCTCGGAAAGGAGCTCTGGAAACACCATATATTTT